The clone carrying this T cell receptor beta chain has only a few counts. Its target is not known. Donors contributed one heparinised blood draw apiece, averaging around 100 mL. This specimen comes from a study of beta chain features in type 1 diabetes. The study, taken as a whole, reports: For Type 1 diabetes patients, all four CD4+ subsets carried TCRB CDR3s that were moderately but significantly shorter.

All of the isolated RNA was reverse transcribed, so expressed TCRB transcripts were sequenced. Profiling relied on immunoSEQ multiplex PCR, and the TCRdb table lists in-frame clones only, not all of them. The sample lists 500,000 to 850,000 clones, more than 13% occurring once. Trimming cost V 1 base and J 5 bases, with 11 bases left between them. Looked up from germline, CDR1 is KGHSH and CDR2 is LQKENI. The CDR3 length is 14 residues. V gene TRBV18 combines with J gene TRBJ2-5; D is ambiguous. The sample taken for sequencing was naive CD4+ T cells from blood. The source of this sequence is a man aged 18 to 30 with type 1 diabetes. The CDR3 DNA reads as TGTGCCAGCTCACCACGCGAGGTAGTCGAGACCCAGTACTTC. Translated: CASSPREVVETQYF.